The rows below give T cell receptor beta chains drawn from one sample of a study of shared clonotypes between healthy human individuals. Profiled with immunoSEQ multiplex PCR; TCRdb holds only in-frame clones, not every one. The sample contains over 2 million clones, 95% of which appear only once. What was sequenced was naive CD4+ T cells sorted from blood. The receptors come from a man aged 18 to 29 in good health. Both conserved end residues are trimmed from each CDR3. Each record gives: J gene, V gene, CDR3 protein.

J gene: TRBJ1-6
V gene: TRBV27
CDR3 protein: ASRSDSSPLH

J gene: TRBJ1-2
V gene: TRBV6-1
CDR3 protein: ASGGRGQPYGYT

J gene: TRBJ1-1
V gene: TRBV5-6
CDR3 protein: ASRHLDVNTEAF

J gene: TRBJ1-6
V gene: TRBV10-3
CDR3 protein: AISESEPINSPLH

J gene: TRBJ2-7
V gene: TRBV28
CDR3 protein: ASSPASGGSYEQY

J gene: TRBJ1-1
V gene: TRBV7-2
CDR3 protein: ASSLWRDSIMNTEAF

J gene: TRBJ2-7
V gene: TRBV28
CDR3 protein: ASKGLYYEQY

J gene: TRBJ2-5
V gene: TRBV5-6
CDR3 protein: ASSSDRTVEGETQY

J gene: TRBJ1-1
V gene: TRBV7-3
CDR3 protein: ASSVTGPPGTEAF

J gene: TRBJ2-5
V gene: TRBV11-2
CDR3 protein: ASSPGRETQY

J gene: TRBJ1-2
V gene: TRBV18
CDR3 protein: ASSYGRTYGYT

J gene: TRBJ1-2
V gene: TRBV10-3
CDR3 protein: AVARQGTNYGYT

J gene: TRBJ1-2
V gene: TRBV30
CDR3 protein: AWSYNLYGYT

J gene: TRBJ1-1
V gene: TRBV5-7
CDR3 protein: ASSLGAGSEYSSEAF

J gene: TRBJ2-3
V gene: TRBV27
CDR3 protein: ASSPPSRTQY

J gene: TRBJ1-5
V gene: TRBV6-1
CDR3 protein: ASTLQGTEPQH

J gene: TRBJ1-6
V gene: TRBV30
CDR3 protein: AWSGQGNSPLH

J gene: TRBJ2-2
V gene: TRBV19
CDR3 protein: ASTFDRVRTGELF

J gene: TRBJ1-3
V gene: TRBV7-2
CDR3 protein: ASRSGGSGNTIY

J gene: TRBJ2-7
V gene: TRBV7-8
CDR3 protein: ASSFSRDYEQY

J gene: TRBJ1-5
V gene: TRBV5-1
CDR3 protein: ASSLRSGPWPQH

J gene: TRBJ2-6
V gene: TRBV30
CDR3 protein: AWSASGANVLT

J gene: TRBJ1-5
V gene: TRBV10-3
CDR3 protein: AISDPGGQGNSNQPQH

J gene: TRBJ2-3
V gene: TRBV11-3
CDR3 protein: ASSLFQGADTQY

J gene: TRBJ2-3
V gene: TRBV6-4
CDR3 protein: ASSLQGSSTDTQY

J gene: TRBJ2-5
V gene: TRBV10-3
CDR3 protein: AISESQITATGGSGTQY

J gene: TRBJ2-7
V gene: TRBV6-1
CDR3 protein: ASREGQGTYEQY

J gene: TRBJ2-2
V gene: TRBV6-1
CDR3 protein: ATHPGWANTGELF

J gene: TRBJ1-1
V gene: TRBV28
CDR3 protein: ASSPRTGGWSPEAF

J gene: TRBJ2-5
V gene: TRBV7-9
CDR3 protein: ASSTLEVRETQY

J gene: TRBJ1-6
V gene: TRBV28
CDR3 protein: ASSSPRGVTNLPLH

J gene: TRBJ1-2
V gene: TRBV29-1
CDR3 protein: SVDTSNYGYT

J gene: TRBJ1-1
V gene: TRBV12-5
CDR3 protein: ASGLQGGTEAF

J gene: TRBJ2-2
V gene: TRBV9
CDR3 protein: ASSVDSGQGRTGELF

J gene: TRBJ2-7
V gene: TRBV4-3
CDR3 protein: ASSQRNNRGEQY

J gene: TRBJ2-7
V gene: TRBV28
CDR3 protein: ASSLNRVVYEQY

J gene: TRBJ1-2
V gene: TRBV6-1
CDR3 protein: ASSEGAAGGSYGYT

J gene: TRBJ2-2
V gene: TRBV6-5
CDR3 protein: ASSYGANENTGELF

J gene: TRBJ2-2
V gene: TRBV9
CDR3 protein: ASSVSTGANTGELF

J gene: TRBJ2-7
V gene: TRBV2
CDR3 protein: ASSPPSQGGSYEQY

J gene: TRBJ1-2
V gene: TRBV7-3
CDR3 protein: ASSLTREDGYT

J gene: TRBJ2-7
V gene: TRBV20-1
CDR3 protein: SARDHYEQY

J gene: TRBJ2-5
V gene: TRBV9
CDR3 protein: ASSVGTLFGAQY

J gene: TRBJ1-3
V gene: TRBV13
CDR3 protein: ASSLNRVSGNTIY

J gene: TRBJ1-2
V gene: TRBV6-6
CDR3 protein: ASSYDGRFRDGYT

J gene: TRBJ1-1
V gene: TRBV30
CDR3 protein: AWSVLESPAF

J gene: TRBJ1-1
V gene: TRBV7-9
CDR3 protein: ASSLGAGTAF

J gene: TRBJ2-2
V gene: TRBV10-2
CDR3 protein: ASSFTGELF

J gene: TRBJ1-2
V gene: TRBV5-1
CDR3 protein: ASSFVQSYGYT

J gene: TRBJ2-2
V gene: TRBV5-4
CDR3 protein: ASSFRTKNTGELF

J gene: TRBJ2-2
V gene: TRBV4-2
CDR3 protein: ASSPAERGTVTGELF

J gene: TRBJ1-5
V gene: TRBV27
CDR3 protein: ASSLLFGGPQPQH

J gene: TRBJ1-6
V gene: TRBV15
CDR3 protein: ATATTRGILTYNSPLH

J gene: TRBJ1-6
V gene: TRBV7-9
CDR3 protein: ASSSLNSPLH

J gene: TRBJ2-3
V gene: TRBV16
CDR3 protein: ASTSSTGQPTDTQY

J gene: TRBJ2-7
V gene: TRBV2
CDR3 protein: ASRPSGSTGEQY

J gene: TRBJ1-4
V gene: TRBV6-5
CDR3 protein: ASSRSHNEKLF

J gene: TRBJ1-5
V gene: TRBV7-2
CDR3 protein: ASSLDQGQPQH

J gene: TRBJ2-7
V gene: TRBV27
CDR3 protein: ASSLQAGGTYEQY